These 19 T cell receptor beta chains originate from one sample sequenced in a study of T cell repertoires in cytomegalovirus infection (dated 2019 in TCRdb). Sequencing instrument: Illumina HiSeq 1500. The public reads were quality trimmed at Q25 with fastp and then assembled into clones with MiXCR by TCRdb, keeping productive beta chains. A single entry per CDR3 protein holds the most common genes and DNA from its merged rows. The sample table shows about 830,000 distinct CDR3 sequences, and about 31% are seen once. 9.5% to 15% of the sample is taken by the ten largest. The antigens these receptors bind are not known. According to the study, the label for this sample's treatment or condition signals: in vitro stimulation with specific CMV peptide epitopes to enrich CMV-specific T cells. The sample was cultured CD8+ T cells from PBMCs, taken from culture after CMV antigen stimulation. Every receptor here comes from a human donor in good health (CMV status not recorded). Some clones in this sample may be carry-over from other donors' samples.

This clonotype was seen a handful of times. The chain uses TRBV5-8 and TRBJ2-3, with 10 bases aligning to TRBD1. CDR3 size: 16 residues. The V segment lost 4 bases and the J segment 3 bases; nucleotides outside the gene matches: 8. CDR1 is SGHTS, CDR2 YDEGEE, per germline. Here the CDR3 DNA reads TGTGCCAGCAGCAATGTCGGGACAGGGGAAACAGATACGCAGTATTTT. Translated, it gives CASSNVGTGETDTQYF.

The chain recombines TRBV6-5 with TRBJ2-1; possible D gene TRBD2, 6 bases. There are 16 residues in the CDR3. V lost 5 bases and J lost 6, with 20 bases in between. Germline CDR1 reads MNHEY; CDR2 reads SVGAGI. As DNA, the CDR3 is TGTGCCAGCAGTCCTCTCCGGGAGAAGCCTAGCAATGAGCAGTTCTTC. It translates to CASSPLREKPSNEQFF.

There are a few counts of this clonotype. The CDR3 DNA reads as TGTGCCAGCAGCTTGGGGGCAGGGTCCCAAGAGACCCAGTACTTC. Its protein product is CASSLGAGSQETQYF. V is TRBV5-5 and J is TRBJ2-5; D is perhaps TRBD1 (5 bases). The V end lost 0 bases, the J end lost 1 base, and 10 bases lay between the germline ends. Germline V gene lookup returns CDR1 SGHKS and CDR2 YYEKEE (reference sequence). The CDR3 runs to 15 residues.

The V and J genes are TRBV20-1 and TRBJ1-4; 8 nucleotides agree with TRBD1. V dropped 3 bases and J dropped 6; count of bases not matched to a gene: 15. The CDR3 totals 17 residues. The germline V gene encodes CDR1 DFQATT and CDR2 SNEGSKA (reference sequence). The DNA of the CDR3 is TGCAGTGCTAGTCCCAAGCCGGGACAGGAAAGGGATGAAAAACTGTTTTTT. This sequence encodes CSASPKPGQERDEKLFF.

The rearrangement links TRBV4-2 to TRBJ1-1; possible D gene TRBD1, 6 bases. V was pared by 5 bases and J by 1 base, with 23 bases between. The CDR3 runs 18 residues. Germline lookup yields CDR1 LGHNA and CDR2 YNFKEQ. The CDR3 spells CASSTLPLGGPTNTEAFF. The DNA of the CDR3 is TGTGCCAGCAGCACTCTACCCTTGGGGGGGCCTACGAACACTGAAGCTTTCTTT.

This clonotype occurred a few times. The gene calls are TRBV27 and TRBJ2-7, with 12 bases lining up with TRBD2. The V gene end was trimmed by 6 bases and the J gene end by 1 base; junction bases not matched to a gene: 1. CDR3 length: 14 amino acids. Germline loops: CDR1 MNHEY, CDR2 SMNVEV (reference sequence). CDR3 bases: TGTGCCAGCAGACTAGCGGGGGGATCCTACGAGCAGTACTTC. This gives the protein CASRLAGGSYEQYF.

The V and J genes are TRBV6-1 and TRBJ1-5; TRBD1 matches 9 bases. This CDR3 is 16 amino acids long. Losses at the gene ends were 3 bases for V and 7 bases for J; bases not matched to a gene: 10. CDR1 is MNHNS, CDR2 SASEGT, per germline. CDR3 sequence (DNA): TGTGCCAGCAGTGATACGGGACAGGGATTCTTGCAGCCCCAGCATTTT. As protein: CASSDTGQGFLQPQHF.

V and J are TRBV9 and TRBJ2-5; 7 bases agree with TRBD2. Per germline, CDR1 SGDLS and CDR2 YYNGEE. The CDR3 runs 14 residues. With V trimmed by 4 bases and J by 3 bases, 6 bases remained unmatched. The DNA for the CDR3 is TGTGCCAGCAGCCCAGCGGGGCGCAAAGAGACCCAGTACTTC. This codes for CASSPAGRKETQYF.

This clonotype showed up many times. The chain recombines TRBV7-8 with TRBJ2-5, with TRBD2 as a possible D gene (5 bases). The CDR3 contains 15 residues. Per germline, CDR1 SGHVS and CDR2 FQNEAQ. Trimming shortened V by 5 bases and J by 4 bases, and 17 bases separated the two germline ends. As DNA, the CDR3 is TGTGCCAGCAGCCTGGAAACGGGGAGTGGAGAGACCCAGTACTTC. It yields the protein CASSLETGSGETQYF. Combining the CDR3 with reference TRBV7-8 and TRBJ2-5 gives the whole variable domain GAGVSQSPRYKVAKRGQDVALRCDPISGHVSLFWYQQALGQGPEFLTYFQNEAQLDKSGLPSDRFFAERPEGSVSTLKIQRTQQEDSAVYLCASSLETGSGETQYFGPGTRLLVL.

The chain has TRBV12-3 or TRBV12-4 and TRBJ2-7, with D perhaps assigned TRBD1 or TRBD2 (5 bases each). The V end lost 5 bases, the J end lost 8 bases, and 16 bases lay between the germline ends. This CDR3 region has 13 residues. The CDR3 here is CASSLGTALQQYV. CDR3 nucleotide sequence: TGTGCCAGCAGTCTTGGGACCGCTCTCCAGCAGTACGTC.

This clonotype was counted at least ten times. The chain recombines TRBV7-8 with TRBJ2-2; tentatively, D is TRBD1 or TRBD2 (5 bases each). V was pared by 1 base and J by 5 bases, with 14 bases between. The CDR3 runs to 16 residues. CDR1 SGHVS and CDR2 FQNEAQ come from the germline V gene. The CDR3 sequence is CASSLVGPPRTGELFF. In DNA form, the CDR3 reads TGTGCCAGCAGCTTAGTGGGACCTCCCCGTACCGGGGAGCTGTTTTTT.

The chain couples TRBV9 to TRBJ1-1; D unclear. The CDR3 contains 14 residues. Germline V gene sequence: CDR1 SGDLS, CDR2 YYNGEE. V was cut by 0 bases and J by 0 bases, with 6 bases left in between. The CDR3 region has the DNA TGTGCCAGCAGCGTAGCTAACATGAACACTGAAGCTTTCTTT. Translated, it gives CASSVANMNTEAFF.

This clonotype was seen just once. The genes are TRBV19 and TRBJ1-2, with 10 bases lining up with TRBD1. The V gene's germline CDR1 is LNHDA and CDR2 SQIVND (reference sequence). The CDR3 extends over 15 amino acids. The V segment lost 5 bases and the J segment 5 bases; nucleotides outside the gene matches: 8. CDR3 residues: CASSPGQGVWYGYTF. DNA of the CDR3: TGTGCCAGTAGTCCCGGACAGGGGGTATGGTATGGCTACACCTTC.

The chain couples TRBV24-1 to TRBJ2-1; perhaps D is TRBD1 or TRBD2 (5 bases each). Germline loops: CDR1 KGHDR, CDR2 SFDVKD. With 7 bases removed from V and 5 bases from J, the gap between germline ends came to 14 bases. CDR3 length: 14 amino acids. The CDR3 DNA sequence: TGTGCCACCAGGAACGCCAGGGAGAACAATGAGCAGTTCTTC. Protein: CATRNARENNEQFF.

This clonotype has a count of ten or more. The genes are TRBV4-1 and TRBJ2-2, with D possibly being TRBD1 (6 bases). The CDR3 length is 14 residues. V shed 0 bases and J shed 5 bases, with 7 bases lying between them. In germline, CDR1 is MGHRA, CDR2 YSYEKL. The CDR3 DNA reads as TGCGCCAGCAGCCAAGATAGGGGGACCGGGGAGCTGTTTTTT. It codes for CASSQDRGTGELFF.

The chain carries TRBV12-3 or TRBV12-4 and TRBJ1-1, with 7 bases that match TRBD1. CDR3 length: 14 amino acids. V shed 5 bases and J 5 bases; nucleotides not matched to a gene: 8. The CDR3 reads CASSHNRGWTEAFF. DNA of the CDR3: TGTGCCAGCAGTCACAACAGGGGTTGGACTGAAGCTTTCTTT.

The V gene is TRBV9, the J gene TRBJ1-4; D not certain. CDR1 is SGDLS, CDR2 YYNGEE, per germline. CDR3 size: 16 residues. V lost 0 bases and J 0 bases, leaving 9 bases between the germline ends. The CDR3 sequence is CASSVGAVTTNEKLFF. In nucleotides, the CDR3 is TGTGCCAGCAGCGTAGGTGCGGTTACAACTAATGAAAAACTGTTTTTT.

The rearrangement uses TRBV4-1 and TRBJ1-1; D ambiguous. The germline V gene has CDR1 MGHRA and CDR2 YSYEKL. Trimming pared 2 bases from V and 4 bases from J, leaving 14 bases between. The CDR3 contains 15 residues. The CDR3 spells CASSQKVRLPTEAFF. The CDR3 bases are TGCGCCAGCAGCCAAAAGGTGAGGTTGCCCACTGAAGCTTTCTTT.

This clonotype has more than one count but fewer than ten. This chain uses TRBV6-5 with TRBJ1-1; a possible D gene is TRBD1 (6 bases). The length of the CDR3 is 15 residues. CDR1 is MNHEY and CDR2 is SVGAGI in the germline V gene. V was trimmed by 2 bases and J by 5 bases, leaving 15 bases between them. The CDR3 DNA follows: TGTGCCAGCAGTTACAATCGGGGGGCGGGAACTGAAGCTTTCTTT. The encoded protein is CASSYNRGAGTEAFF.